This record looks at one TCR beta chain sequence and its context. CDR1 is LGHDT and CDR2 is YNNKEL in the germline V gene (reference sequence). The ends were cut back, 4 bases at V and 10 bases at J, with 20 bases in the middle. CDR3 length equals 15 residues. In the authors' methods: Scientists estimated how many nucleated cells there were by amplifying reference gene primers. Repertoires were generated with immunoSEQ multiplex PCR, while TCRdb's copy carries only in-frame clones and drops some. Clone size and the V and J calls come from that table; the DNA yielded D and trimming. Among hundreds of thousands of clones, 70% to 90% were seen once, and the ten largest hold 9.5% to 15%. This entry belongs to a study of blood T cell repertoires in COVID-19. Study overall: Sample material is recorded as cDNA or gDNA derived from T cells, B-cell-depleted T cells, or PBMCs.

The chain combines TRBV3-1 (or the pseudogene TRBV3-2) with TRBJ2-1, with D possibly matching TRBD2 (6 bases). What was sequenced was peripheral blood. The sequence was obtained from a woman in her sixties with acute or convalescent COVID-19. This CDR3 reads CASSRELGGVEEQFF. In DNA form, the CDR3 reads TGTGCCAGCAGCCGAGAACTGGGGGGTGTTGAAGAGCAGTTCTTC.